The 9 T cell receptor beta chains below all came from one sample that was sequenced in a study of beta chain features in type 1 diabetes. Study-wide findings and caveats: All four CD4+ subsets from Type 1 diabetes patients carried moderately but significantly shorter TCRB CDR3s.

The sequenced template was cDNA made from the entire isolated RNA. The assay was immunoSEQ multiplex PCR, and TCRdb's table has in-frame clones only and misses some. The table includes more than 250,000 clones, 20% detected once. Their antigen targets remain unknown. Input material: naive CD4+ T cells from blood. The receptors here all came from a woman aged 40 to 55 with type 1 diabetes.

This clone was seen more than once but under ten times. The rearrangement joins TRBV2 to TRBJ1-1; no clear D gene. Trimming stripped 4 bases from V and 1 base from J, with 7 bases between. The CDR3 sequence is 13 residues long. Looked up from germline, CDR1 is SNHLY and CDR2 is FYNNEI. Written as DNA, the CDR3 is TGTGCCAGCAGTGCGGAGACGAACACTGAAGCTTTCTTT. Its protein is CASSAETNTEAFF.

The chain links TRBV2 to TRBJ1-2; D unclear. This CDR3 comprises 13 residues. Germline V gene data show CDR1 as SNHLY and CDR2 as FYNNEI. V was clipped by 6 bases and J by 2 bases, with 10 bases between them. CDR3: CASSRGQNYGYTF. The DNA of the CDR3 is TGTGCCAGCAGCCGTGGTCAGAACTATGGCTACACCTTC.

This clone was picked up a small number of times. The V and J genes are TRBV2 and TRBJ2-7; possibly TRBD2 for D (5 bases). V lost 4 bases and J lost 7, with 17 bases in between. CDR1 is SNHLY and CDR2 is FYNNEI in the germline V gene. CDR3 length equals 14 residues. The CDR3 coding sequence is TGTGCCAGCAGTGTTTTTCCCGGGATGGGAGAGCAGTACTTC. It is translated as CASSVFPGMGEQYF.

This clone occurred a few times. CDR3 residues: CASSLGTSGTLYEQYF. The DNA for the CDR3 is TGTGCCAGCAGCTTGGGAACTAGCGGGACCCTCTACGAGCAGTACTTC. The chain joins TRBV5-4 to TRBJ2-7; 10 bases agree with TRBD2. The CDR3 has 16 amino acids. Per germline, CDR1 SGHNT and CDR2 YYREEE (reference sequence). Trimming took 0 bases from V and 3 from J; bases not matched to a gene: 6.

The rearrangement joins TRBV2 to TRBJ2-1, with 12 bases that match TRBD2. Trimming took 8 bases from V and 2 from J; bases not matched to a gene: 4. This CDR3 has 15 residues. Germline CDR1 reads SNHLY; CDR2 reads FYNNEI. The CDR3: CASDLAGGTYNEQFF. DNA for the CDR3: TGTGCCAGCGATCTAGCGGGAGGGACCTACAATGAGCAGTTCTTC.

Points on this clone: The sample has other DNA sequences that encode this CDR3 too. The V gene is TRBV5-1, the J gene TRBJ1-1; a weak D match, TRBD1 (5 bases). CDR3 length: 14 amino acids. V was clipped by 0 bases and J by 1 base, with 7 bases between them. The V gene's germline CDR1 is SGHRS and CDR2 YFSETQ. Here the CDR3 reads CASSLEGANTEAFF. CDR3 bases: TGCGCCAGCAGCTTGGAAGGGGCGAACACTGAAGCTTTCTTT.

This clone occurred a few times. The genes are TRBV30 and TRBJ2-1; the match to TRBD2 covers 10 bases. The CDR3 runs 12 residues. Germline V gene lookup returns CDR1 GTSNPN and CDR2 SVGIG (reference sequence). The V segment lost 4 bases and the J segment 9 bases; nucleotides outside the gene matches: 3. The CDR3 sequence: CAWTTSGAEQFF. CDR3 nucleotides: TGTGCCTGGACCACTAGCGGGGCTGAGCAGTTCTTC.

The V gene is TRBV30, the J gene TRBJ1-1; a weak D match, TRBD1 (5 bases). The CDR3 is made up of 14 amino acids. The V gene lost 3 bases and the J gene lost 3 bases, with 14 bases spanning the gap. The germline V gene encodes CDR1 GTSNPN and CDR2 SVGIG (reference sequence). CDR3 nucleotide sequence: TGTGCCTGGAGCCTGACTGGGGGGGACACTGAAGCTTTCTTT. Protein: CAWSLTGGDTEAFF.

CDR3 sequence (DNA): TGTGCCAGCAGCATCTCTTTGGAGCGGTTCTACGAGCAGTACTTC. Translated, it gives CASSISLERFYEQYF. The gene calls are TRBV11-2 and TRBJ2-7; tentative D call: TRBD2 (5 bases). V gave up 5 bases and J gave up 3 bases, with 17 bases separating them. The germline V gene encodes CDR1 SGHAT and CDR2 FQNNGV. The CDR3 spans 15 residues.